The T cell receptor beta chain under discussion was sequenced for a study of regulatory T cells in long-lasting Graves disease. This clonotype was observed at least ten times. Time point meaning: newly diagnosed GD, antithyroid drugs for less than 3 months. The TCR library was made from RNA that had been extracted from PBMCs in TRIzol. In building TCR beta libraries, iRepertoire HTBI primers were used together with Arm-PCR of CDR3 regions. TCRdb ran MiXCR on the multiplex PCR reads and lists one entry per CDR3 protein. This table has 400,000 to 500,000 distinct CDR3 sequences, just under 15% appearing once. Germline lookup yields CDR1 PRHDT and CDR2 FYEKMQ (reference sequence). J was trimmed by 10 bases and V by 3 bases; bases with no gene match: 6. The CDR3 is 13 amino acids. The same data also contributed to another study, on T cells in Graves' hyperthyroidism and ophthalmopathy. That paper notes: HTBI primers were the set used in a first-round RT-PCR of the TCR CDR3.

The sample was peripheral blood mononuclear cells (PBMCs), taken at new diagnosis, from a patient treated with antithyroid drugs. This clonotype was sampled from a woman in her twenties or thirties with Graves disease. The chain employs TRBV13 and TRBJ2-1, with 7 bases fitting TRBD2. This chain's CDR3 is CASSFRRGGEQFF. In DNA, the CDR3 is TGTGCCAGCAGCTTTAGAAGGGGAGGGGAGCAGTTCTTC.